These 9 T cell receptor beta chains came from one sample sequenced in a study of T cells in tuberculosis. Measured with immunoSEQ multiplex PCR; TCRdb has only the in-frame clones, and not every one. Among 20,000 to 25,000 clones listed, 90% to 95% were seen once. Sequences were obtained from PBMCs. These receptors were obtained from a donor aged 10-30 years with latent tuberculosis or without tuberculosis infection. Some clones in this sample may be carry-over from other donors' samples.

V is TRBV6-6 and J is TRBJ2-7; tentative D call: TRBD1 (6 bases). CDR3 size: 14 residues. Trimming removed 6 bases from V and 6 bases from J, with 18 bases in between. The V gene's germline CDR1 is MNHNY and CDR2 SVGAGI (reference sequence). The CDR3: CASSYTTGSREQYF. Here the CDR3 DNA reads TGTGCCAGCAGCTATACTACAGGGAGTCGCGAGCAGTACTTC.

This clone was detected only a few times. The sample has other DNA sequences that encode this CDR3 too. V usage is TRBV5-1 and J usage is TRBJ1-3; D unresolved. The V and J ends lost 0 bases and 6 bases respectively, with 7 bases between them. This CDR3 has 13 residues. Germline V lookup: CDR1 SGHRS, CDR2 YFSETQ. The CDR3 nucleotides are TGCGCCAGCAGCTTGGGCGGGGAAAACACCATATATTTT. Translating it yields CASSLGGENTIYF.

The chain uses TRBV15 and TRBJ2-7; TRBD1 matches at 7 bases. The germline V gene encodes CDR1 LNHNV and CDR2 YYDKDF (reference sequence). With V trimmed by 5 bases and J by 3 bases, 7 bases remained unmatched. CDR3 length equals 14 residues. The CDR3 DNA follows: TGTGCCACCAGCGAGGGACAGAGACTCTACGAGCAGTACTTC. Residues: CATSEGQRLYEQYF.

V usage is TRBV30 and J usage is TRBJ2-2, with unresolved D. Germline loops: CDR1 GTSNPN, CDR2 SVGIG (reference sequence). The CDR3 extends over 13 amino acids. V was cut by 2 bases and J by 7 bases, with 11 bases left in between. CDR3 sequence (DNA): TGTGCCTGGAGTAATCAGGTATACGGGGAGCTGTTTTTT. Amino acid sequence: CAWSNQVYGELFF.

The chain joins TRBV19 to TRBJ1-2; tentative D call: TRBD1 (5 bases). The CDR3 loop spans 15 amino acids. V was shortened by 3 bases and J by 2 bases, with 13 bases between the two germline ends. Germline-derived CDR1 and CDR2 are LNHDA and SQIVND (reference sequence). CDR3 protein: CASSMMAGSNYGYTF. The CDR3 DNA is TGTGCCAGTAGTATGATGGCAGGGTCCAACTATGGCTACACCTTC.

This rearrangement joins TRBV11-2 to TRBJ2-7; 8 nucleotides agree with TRBD2. V lost 1 base to trimming and J lost 3 bases; unmatched junction nucleotides: 14. Per germline, CDR1 SGHAT and CDR2 FQNNGV. CDR3 length: 18 amino acids. This CDR3 reads CASSLVAVWGAGVYEQYF. The CDR3 coding sequence is TGTGCCAGCAGCTTAGTAGCCGTCTGGGGAGCGGGGGTCTACGAGCAGTACTTC.

The chain has TRBV27 and TRBJ1-1, with D uncertain. CDR1 MNHEY and CDR2 SMNVEV come from the germline V gene (reference sequence). The V and J ends lost 4 bases and 6 bases respectively, with 12 bases between them. This CDR3 region has 13 residues. CDR3 residues: CASSSLLAAEAFF. The CDR3 DNA is TGTGCCAGCAGTTCCCTTTTGGCGGCTGAAGCTTTCTTT.

V gene TRBV28 combines with J gene TRBJ2-7, with D perhaps matching TRBD1 (6 bases). Deletions cut 7 bases from V and 2 bases from J, with 15 bases between. This CDR3 has 14 amino acids. Germline V CDR1 and CDR2: MDHEN, SYDVKM. The CDR3 DNA reads TGTGCCAGCACCGAAACCGGGACAACCTACGAGCAGTACTTC. It encodes CASTETGTTYEQYF. Full variable domain (outside the CDR3, taken from reference TRBV28 and TRBJ2-7): DVKVTQSSRYLVKRTGEKVFLECVQDMDHENMFWYRQDPGLGLRLIYFSYDVKMKEKGDIPEGYSVSREKKERFSLILESASTNQTSMYLCASTETGTTYEQYFGPGTRLTVT.

The J gene is TRBJ2-2, the V gene TRBV27; no reliable D call. The CDR3 covers 15 residues. Germline V gene sequence: CDR1 MNHEY, CDR2 SMNVEV (reference sequence). V shed 5 bases and J shed 4 bases, with 14 bases lying between them. Here the CDR3 DNA reads TGTGCCAGCAGTCAGTGGCAGACATCCACCGGGGAGCTGTTTTTT. Translated: CASSQWQTSTGELFF.